These 24 T cell receptor beta chains were sequenced from one sample in a study of response to subunit inactivated influenza vaccine. One entry per CDR3 protein, called by TCRdb with MiXCR from the RT-PCR reads. The data show about 700,000 distinct CDR3 sequences, around a sixth seen once. The specimen comprised PBMCs from blood, sampled approximately 12 days after vaccination. These TCRs come from a man between 50 and 59 years old who received an inactivated influenza vaccine.

This clonotype occurred a few times. The V and J genes are TRBV4-2 and TRBJ2-5; the D gene is possibly TRBD2 (5 bases). The germline V gene encodes CDR1 LGHNA and CDR2 YNFKEQ. There are 16 residues in the CDR3. Trimming took off 1 base at V and 4 bases at J, with 16 bases between the two ends. The CDR3: CASSQVAGGGGETQYF. CDR3 bases: TGTGCCAGCAGCCAAGTCGCGGGTGGAGGAGGAGAGACCCAGTACTTC.

This clonotype has ten or more counts. J is TRBJ1-5 and V is TRBV28, with D uncertain. Looked up from germline, CDR1 is MDHEN and CDR2 is SYDVKM. V lost 8 bases and J lost 2, with 7 bases in between. The CDR3 sequence is 12 residues long. The DNA for the CDR3 is TGTGCCAGCGTCAGCCGCAATCAGCCCCAGCATTTT. It is translated as CASVSRNQPQHF.

This chain links TRBV29-1 with TRBJ1-2; 7 bases fit TRBD1. The germline V gene encodes CDR1 SQVTM and CDR2 ANQGSEA. Losses at the gene ends were 4 bases for V and 5 bases for J; bases not matched to a gene: 10. The CDR3 is made up of 14 amino acids. The CDR3 loop reads CSVASDRVGYGYTF. As DNA, the CDR3 is TGCAGCGTTGCTTCTGACAGGGTGGGATATGGCTACACCTTC.

The sample holds a few counts of this clonotype. The chain employs TRBV9 and TRBJ2-7; perhaps TRBD1 as D (5 bases). CDR1 SGDLS and CDR2 YYNGEE come from the germline V gene. The V gene lost 0 bases and the J gene lost 3 bases, with 10 bases spanning the gap. The CDR3 contains 14 residues. CDR3 in amino acids: CASSVDHQGYEQYF. The CDR3 DNA sequence: TGTGCCAGCAGCGTAGACCACCAGGGCTACGAGCAGTACTTC.

This sequence joins TRBV24-1 and TRBJ2-3; 9 positions match TRBD2. Trimming took 5 bases from V and 1 from J; bases not matched to a gene: 9. Germline V gene data show CDR1 as KGHDR and CDR2 as SFDVKD. This CDR3 is built from 17 residues. The CDR3 nucleotides are TGTGCCACCAGTGGGCGGGAGGGCCAGAGGGGCACAGATACGCAGTATTTT. This sequence encodes CATSGREGQRGTDTQYF.

This sequence joins TRBV4-2 and TRBJ2-7; no clear D gene. The CDR3 length is 15 residues. Trimming removed 1 base from V and 2 bases from J, with 12 bases in between. CDR1 is LGHNA, CDR2 YNFKEQ, per germline. The CDR3 region is CASSQVYGETYEQYF. The CDR3 bases are TGTGCCAGCAGCCAAGTCTACGGTGAAACCTACGAGCAGTACTTC.

This clonotype showed up just a few times. The chain uses TRBV12-3 or TRBV12-4 and TRBJ2-1; TRBD2 is a possible D gene (6 bases). The CDR3 has 16 residues. V lost 8 bases to trimming and J lost 3 bases, with 20 bases between them. CDR3 protein: CASGIGWRGSYNEQFF. CDR3 DNA: TGTGCCAGCGGAATTGGTTGGCGGGGAAGCTACAATGAGCAGTTCTTC.

This clonotype was recorded at least ten times. The V call is TRBV19, the J call TRBJ2-1; D tentatively fits TRBD1 or TRBD2 (5 bases each). V was clipped by 4 bases and J by 7 bases, with 14 bases between them. Germline loops: CDR1 LNHDA, CDR2 SQIVND (reference sequence). The CDR3 runs 14 residues. The CDR3 sequence is CASSNRGAKNEQFF. The CDR3 DNA sequence: TGTGCCAGTAGTAACCGGGGCGCCAAAAATGAGCAGTTCTTC. Complete variable domain (other parts from reference TRBV19 and TRBJ2-1): DGGITQSPKYLFRKEGQNVTLSCEQNLNHDAMYWYRQDPGQGLRLIYYSQIVNDFQKGDIAEGYSVSREKKESFPLTVTSAQKNPTAFYLCASSNRGAKNEQFFGPGTRLTVL.

The rearrangement joins TRBV18 to TRBJ2-3; D is ambiguous. Germline CDR1 reads KGHSH; CDR2 reads LQKENI. Between the trimmed V and J ends, which lost 1 base and 5 bases, there was a span of 4 bases. This CDR3 has 12 residues. For the CDR3, the DNA is TGTGCCAGCTCACCACGGGAAGATACGCAGTATTTT. Translated: CASSPREDTQYF.

The genes are TRBV5-1 and TRBJ2-5; D perhaps matches TRBD1 (6 bases). CDR3 length: 14 amino acids. Germline CDR1 SGHRS, CDR2 YFSETQ. Trimming took off 0 bases at V and 5 bases at J, with 11 bases between the two ends. CDR3: CASSLDRVEETQYF. Written as DNA, the CDR3 is TGCGCCAGCAGCTTGGACAGGGTGGAGGAGACCCAGTACTTC.

The chain links TRBV10-3 to TRBJ2-5; D perhaps matches TRBD2 (6 bases). Germline assignment: CDR1 ENHRY and CDR2 SYGVKD. The CDR3 is 14 residues long. Trimming cost V 4 bases and J 0 bases, with 9 bases left between them. The CDR3 here is CAISVPGDQETQYF. The CDR3 coding sequence is TGTGCCATCAGTGTCCCGGGGGACCAAGAGACCCAGTACTTC.

This clonotype was detected only a few times. The CDR3: CSALMGGVGDTQYF. The CDR3 DNA reads TGCAGTGCTTTGATGGGGGGGGTGGGAGATACGCAGTATTTT. This sequence joins TRBV20-1 and TRBJ2-3; 7 positions match TRBD2. Germline loops: CDR1 DFQATT, CDR2 SNEGSKA (reference sequence). The CDR3 totals 14 residues. Unmatched junction bases numbered 10, after V lost 5 bases and J lost 5 bases.

This chain connects TRBV20-1 to TRBJ2-3; the D is unclear. CDR1 and CDR2 from the germline V gene are DFQATT and SNEGSKA (reference sequence). This CDR3 region has 15 residues. V was shortened by 2 bases and J by 2 bases, with 14 bases between the two germline ends. CDR3 DNA: TGCAGTGCTAGAACCCTTAAGGTATTCACAGATACGCAGTATTTT. As protein: CSARTLKVFTDTQYF.

The J gene is TRBJ2-6, the V gene TRBV4-3, with D unclear. The CDR3 is 14 residues long. Per germline, CDR1 LGHNA and CDR2 YSLEER. With 0 bases removed from V and 5 bases from J, the gap between germline ends came to 5 bases. This CDR3 is CASSQEGWANVLTF. CDR3 DNA sequence: TGCGCCAGCAGCCAAGAGGGGTGGGCCAACGTCCTGACTTTC.

This chain joins TRBV5-1 and TRBJ1-1, with D possibly matching TRBD1 (5 bases). Germline V gives CDR1 SGHRS, CDR2 YFSETQ. CDR3 length: 13 amino acids. V lost 4 bases and J lost 7, with 14 bases in between. The DNA for the CDR3 is TGCGCCAGCAGCGCGGGGGGGGACCGTGAAGCTTTCTTT. It yields the protein CASSAGGDREAFF. The full variable domain, rest sourced from reference TRBV5-1 and TRBJ1-1, is KAGVTQTPRYLIKTRGQQVTLSCSPISGHRSVSWYQQTPGQGLQFLFEYFSETQRNKGNFPGRFSGRQFSNSRSEMNVSTLELGDSALYLCASSAGGDREAFFGQGTRLTVV.

The sample holds a few counts of this clonotype. V usage is TRBV11-2 and J usage is TRBJ1-1; D gene uncertain. This CDR3 comprises 12 residues. Germline-derived CDR1 and CDR2 are SGHAT and FQNNGV. V was shortened by 5 bases and J by 6 bases, with 10 bases between the two germline ends. The CDR3 DNA follows: TGTGCCAGCAGCCATCGGGTTGCTGAAGCTTTCTTT. Translating it yields CASSHRVAEAFF.

The table lists this clonotype with many counts. The chain carries TRBV7-2 and TRBJ1-4; D not resolved. Trimming removed 6 bases from V and 4 bases from J, with 21 bases in between. CDR1 and CDR2 (germline): SGHTA, FQGNSA. The CDR3 contains 17 residues. The CDR3 sequence: CASREDKYGPYNEKLFF. As DNA, the CDR3 is TGTGCCAGCAGAGAAGATAAGTACGGTCCCTATAATGAAAAACTGTTTTTT.

This chain connects TRBV7-9 to TRBJ1-1, with D possibly TRBD1 on 6 matching bases. Germline CDR1 SEHNR, CDR2 FQNEAQ (reference sequence). The V end lost 6 bases, the J end lost 4 bases, and 18 bases lay between the germline ends. This CDR3 region has 15 residues. The CDR3 here is CASSPGAWGGTEAFF. The CDR3 DNA reads TGTGCCAGCAGTCCAGGGGCGTGGGGGGGCACTGAAGCTTTCTTT.

V usage is TRBV7-2 and J usage is TRBJ2-1, with 13 bases lining up with TRBD2. Germline values: CDR1 SGHTA, CDR2 FQGNSA. The CDR3 consists of 16 residues. V gave up 8 bases and J gave up 5 bases; unmatched junction bases: 9. The CDR3 DNA sequence: TGTGCCAGCGGACAGGGGACTAGCGGGATAGACAATGAGCAGTTCTTC. Translated: CASGQGTSGIDNEQFF.

V and J are TRBV9 and TRBJ2-5, with D maybe TRBD1 (5 bases). V gave up 1 base and J gave up 5 bases, with 9 bases separating them. This CDR3 comprises 13 residues. Germline CDR1 and CDR2: SGDLS and YYNGEE. The CDR3: CASSVWAGETQYF. CDR3 DNA sequence: TGTGCCAGCAGCGTATGGGCAGGGGAGACCCAGTACTTC.

This clonotype was observed at least ten times. Compared with germline, one end of the junction differs, possibly owing to a read error. The genes are TRBV7-7 and TRBJ1-1; D unclear. CDR1 SSHAT and CDR2 FNYEAQ come from the germline V gene (reference sequence). The CDR3 contains 14 residues. The CDR3 region has the DNA TGTGCTAGCAGCTTAGCGTTGGCCGGCCCTGAAGCTTTCTTT. This codes for CASSLALAGPEAFF.

This chain links TRBV11-2 with TRBJ2-3, with TRBD1 matching over 8 bases. V gave up 4 bases and J gave up 4 bases; unmatched junction bases: 7. This CDR3 has 15 residues. CDR1 and CDR2 from the germline V gene are SGHAT and FQNNGV. The CDR3 region is CASSSLRGRPDTQYF. The CDR3 DNA reads as TGTGCCAGCAGCTCACTCAGGGGGCGGCCAGATACGCAGTATTTT.

This clonotype was picked up many times. The chain employs TRBV7-2 and TRBJ2-1, with 9 bases fitting TRBD2. V lost 2 bases, J lost 2 bases, and 25 bases stayed unmatched. CDR3 size: 23 residues. Germline loops: CDR1 SGHTA, CDR2 FQGNSA. CDR3 sequence: CASSLRTGFGGRDIRTTYNEQFF. The CDR3 DNA is TGTGCCAGCAGCTTACGGACCGGGTTCGGCGGGAGGGATATCCGAACAACCTACAATGAGCAGTTCTTC.

The chain links TRBV6-1 to TRBJ2-1, with a possible D match to TRBD2 (5 bases). Germline assignment: CDR1 MNHNS and CDR2 SASEGT. Trimming removed 6 bases at V and 8 bases at J, with 20 bases between. The CDR3 consists of 15 residues. CDR3 DNA: TGTGCCAGCAGGTCTAGCAGCCTGATCATGGATGAGCAGTTCTTC. It translates to CASRSSSLIMDEQFF.